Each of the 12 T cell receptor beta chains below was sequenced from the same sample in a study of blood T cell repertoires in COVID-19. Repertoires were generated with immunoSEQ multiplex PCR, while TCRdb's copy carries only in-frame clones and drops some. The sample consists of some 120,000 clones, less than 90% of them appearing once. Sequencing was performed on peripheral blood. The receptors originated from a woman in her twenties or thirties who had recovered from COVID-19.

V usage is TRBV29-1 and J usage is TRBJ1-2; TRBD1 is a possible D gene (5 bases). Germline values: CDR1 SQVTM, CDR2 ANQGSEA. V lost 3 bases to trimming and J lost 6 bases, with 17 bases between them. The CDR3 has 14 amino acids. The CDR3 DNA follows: TGCAGCGTTGATGGTCGACAGCCCGAAAATGGCTACACCTTC. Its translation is CSVDGRQPENGYTF.

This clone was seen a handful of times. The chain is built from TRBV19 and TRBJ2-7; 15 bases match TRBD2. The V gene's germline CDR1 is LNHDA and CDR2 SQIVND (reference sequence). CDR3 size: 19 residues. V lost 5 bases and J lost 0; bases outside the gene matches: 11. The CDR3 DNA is TGTGCCAGTAGTGCCATGGGGACTAGCGGGAGGTTCCTCTCCTACGAGCAGTACTTC. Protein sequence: CASSAMGTSGRFLSYEQYF.

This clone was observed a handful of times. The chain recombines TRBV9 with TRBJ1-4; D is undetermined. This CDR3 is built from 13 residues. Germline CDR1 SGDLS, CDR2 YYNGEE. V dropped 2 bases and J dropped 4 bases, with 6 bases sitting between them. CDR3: CASSVALNEKLFF. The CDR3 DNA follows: TGTGCCAGCAGCGTCGCGCTTAATGAAAAACTGTTTTTT.

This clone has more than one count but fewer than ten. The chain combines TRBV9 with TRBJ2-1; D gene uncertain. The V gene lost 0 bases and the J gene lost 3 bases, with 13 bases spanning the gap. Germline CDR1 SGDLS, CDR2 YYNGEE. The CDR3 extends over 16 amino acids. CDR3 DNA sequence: TGTGCCAGCAGCGTAGGAGCATTGGAGAACTACAATGAGCAGTTCTTC. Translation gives CASSVGALENYNEQFF.

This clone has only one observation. CDR3 nucleotides: TGTGCCAGTAGTATCCAGGGTGTAAGCAATCAGCCCCAGCATTTT. Encoded protein: CASSIQGVSNQPQHF. The V and J genes are TRBV19 and TRBJ1-5; tentatively, D is TRBD1 (5 bases). The CDR3 spans 15 residues. Germline V gene sequence: CDR1 LNHDA, CDR2 SQIVND (reference sequence). V was pared by 3 bases and J by 1 base, with 10 bases between.

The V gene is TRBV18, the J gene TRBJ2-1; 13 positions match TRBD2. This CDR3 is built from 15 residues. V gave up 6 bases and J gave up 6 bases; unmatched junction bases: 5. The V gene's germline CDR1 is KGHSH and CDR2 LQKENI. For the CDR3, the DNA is TGTGCCAGCTCCTGGAGACTAGCGGGAGGCAATGAGCAGTTCTTC. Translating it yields CASSWRLAGGNEQFF.

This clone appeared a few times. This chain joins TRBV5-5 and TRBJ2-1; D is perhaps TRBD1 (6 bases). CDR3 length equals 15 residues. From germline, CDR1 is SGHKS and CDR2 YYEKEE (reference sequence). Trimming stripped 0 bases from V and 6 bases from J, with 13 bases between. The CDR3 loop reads CASSLVGAAPNEQFF. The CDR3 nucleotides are TGTGCCAGCAGCTTGGTGGGGGCCGCCCCCAATGAGCAGTTCTTC.

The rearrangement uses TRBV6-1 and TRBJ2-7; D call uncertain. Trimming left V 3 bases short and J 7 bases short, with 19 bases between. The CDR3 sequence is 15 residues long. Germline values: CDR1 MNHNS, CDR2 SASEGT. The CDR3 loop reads CASSDLLIDAREQYF. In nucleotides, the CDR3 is TGTGCCAGCAGTGATTTGTTAATTGATGCCCGGGAGCAGTACTTC.

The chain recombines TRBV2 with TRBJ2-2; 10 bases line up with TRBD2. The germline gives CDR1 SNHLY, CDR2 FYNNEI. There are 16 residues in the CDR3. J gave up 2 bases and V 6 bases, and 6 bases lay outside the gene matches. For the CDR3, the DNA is TGTGCCAGCAGACCACCTAGCGGGGGAAACACCGGGGAGCTGTTTTTT. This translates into CASRPPSGGNTGELFF.

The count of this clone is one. As DNA, the CDR3 is TGTGCCAGCAGCTCCGACAGGCGGGCCGTTGGCTACACCTTC. It translates to CASSSDRRAVGYTF. This chain uses TRBV6-2 or TRBV6-3 with TRBJ1-2, with D possibly TRBD1 on 6 matching bases. The V end lost 6 bases, the J end lost 7 bases, and 18 bases lay between the germline ends. The CDR3 spans 14 residues. The germline gives CDR1 MNHEY, CDR2 SVGEGT.

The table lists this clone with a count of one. CDR3 bases: TGTGCCCAAACGGGGTCGGCTGGAAACACCATATATTTT. Its translation: CAQTGSAGNTIYF. The chain combines TRBV12-3 or TRBV12-4 with TRBJ1-3; D remains ambiguous. CDR3 length: 13 residues. With 11 bases removed from V and 2 bases from J, the gap between germline ends came to 13 bases.

CDR3 coding DNA: TGTGCCAGCTCACCGGAACTAGCGGGAGTGTACGAGCAGTACTTC. Protein sequence: CASSPELAGVYEQYF. This chain connects TRBV18 to TRBJ2-7, with 11 bases identical to TRBD2. This CDR3 has 15 residues. Germline CDR1 KGHSH, CDR2 LQKENI. Trimming cost V 3 bases and J 4 bases; bases outside gene matches: 5.